What follows are 3 T cell receptor beta chains derived from one specimen sequenced in a study of T cell repertoires in cytomegalovirus infection. No antigen has been assigned to these receptors. One entry per CDR3 protein results from TCRdb running MiXCR on the reads. The sample has 46,000 or so distinct CDR3 sequences, roughly 20% seen once; the top ten hold 15% to 20%. Specimen: PBMCs, sequenced either directly or after in vitro stimulation (not recorded which). The receptors shown here come from a human donor in good health (CMV status not recorded). Some clones in this sample may be carry-over from other donors' samples.

The V gene is TRBV7-8, the J gene TRBJ1-1; 8 bases fit TRBD1. The CDR3 contains 15 residues. The germline V gene has CDR1 SGHVS and CDR2 FQNEAQ. Germline trimming cut 6 bases from V and 7 bases from J; bases unmatched to any gene: 13. The CDR3: CASSEQTGASIEAFF. The CDR3, as DNA: TGTGCCAGCAGTGAACAGACAGGGGCAAGCATTGAAGCTTTCTTT.

This clonotype occurred a few times. The chain uses TRBV27 and TRBJ2-5; 8 bases are shared with TRBD1. Trimming removed 0 bases from V and 5 bases from J; junction bases left unmatched: 2. This CDR3 is built from 14 residues. The germline gives CDR1 MNHEY, CDR2 SMNVEV (reference sequence). In DNA, the CDR3 is TGTGCCAGCAGTTTATCGTCAGGGGGCGAGACCCAGTACTTC. Encoded protein: CASSLSSGGETQYF.

The chain couples TRBV5-1 to TRBJ2-1; 7 bases map to TRBD2. The germline V gene has CDR1 SGHRS and CDR2 YFSETQ. V shed 0 bases, J shed 5 bases, and the junction held 8 bases outside the gene matches. This CDR3 has 16 residues. The CDR3 here is CASSLGPGLKNNEQFF. DNA of the CDR3: TGCGCCAGCAGCTTGGGACCGGGACTAAAGAACAATGAGCAGTTCTTC.